The T cell receptor (beta chain) under discussion was sequenced for a study of T cells after yellow fever vaccination. Study-wide context: Researchers used SMART-Seq v4 Ultra Low Input to prepare fractions that had low cell numbers.

The germline CDR1 and CDR2 sequences are MNHEY and SVGEGT. The CDR3 length is 14 residues. Losses at the gene ends were 6 bases for V and 1 base for J; bases not matched to a gene: 6. About this clonotype itself: Its antigen is not known.

The study made its TCR cDNA through 5'RACE template switching. That step introduced a universal primer site along with UMIs. A single record per CDR3 protein comes from TCRdb applying MiXCR to the 5' RACE reads. The sample consists of under 500,000 distinct CDR3 sequences, about 17% of them appearing once. Study findings and constraints: Clones that expanded after primary vaccination mostly reappeared after the booster (just under 98% CD4, roughly 90% CD8).

The sequence was collected from a man aged 18 to 29 who received the YFV17D yellow fever vaccine. This sequence joins TRBV6-2 or TRBV6-3 and TRBJ2-7, with TRBD1 matching 7 bases. The material sequenced was PBMCs, taken before the yellow fever booster vaccination. The CDR3 coding sequence is TGTGCCAGCAGATACCGACAGGGTTCCTACGAGCAGTACGTC. Translated, it gives CASRYRQGSYEQYV.